This T cell receptor beta chain is from a study of blood T cell repertoires in COVID-19 (dated by TCRdb to 2019 to 2021). At the level of the whole study: Samples from collaborators originated in the United States, Italy and Spain and spanned both the acute and convalescent phases of COVID-19. Where available, HLA class I and class II types were obtained from metadata supplied by the sample provider rather than from assay-based typing. Samples were obtained from the ongoing ImmuneRACE study (first 160 participants) and from over a thousand subjects provided by 6 global collaborators. The repertoires were released in a freely available public database meant as a resource for research on the immune response to SARS-CoV-2. A de-identified subject ID, COVID-19 status, age in years and sex were almost always included in the sample metadata. Deeply sampled blood TCRbeta repertoires from subjects exposed to, actively infected with, or recovered from COVID-19 were included in the dataset. The material from the prospective study consisted of cDNA or gDNA derived from T cells, B-cell-depleted T cells, or PBMCs.

TCRbeta CDR3 regions were amplified from genomic DNA using the immunoSEQ Assay, a bias-controlled multiplex PCR. The authors' analysis ran thus. Nucleated cell counts per sample were estimated from amplification of reference gene primers within the assay. Sequence reads were collapsed and filtered to measure the absolute abundance of every unique TCRbeta CDR3 rearrangement. Productive Simpson clonality was computed per sample as the square root of Simpson's diversity index over productive rearrangements. Here the immuneACCESS table is served through TCRdb, limited to in-frame sequences with V and J called. Missing clones are a known gap in these copies; in checked studies unresolved V genes cover under half, and the rest lacks a known reason. V and J calls and clone size are as listed in that table; D and trimming were resolved from the DNA. The sample profile shows about 240,000 clones; 80% to 90% of them were found once. 2.6% of the sample belongs to the ten largest clones.

In the prospective study, participants were about 18 to 100 years old, resided in about 25 geographic areas of the United States, and were enrolled through a virtual design. In the prospective study, participants were assigned to cohorts based on the clinical history participants reported in a screening survey and a study questionnaire. In the prospective study, mobile phlebotomists collected whole blood, serum and a nasopharyngeal or oropharyngeal swab from each participant. Over a roughly 2-month period, participants in the prospective study had the option of providing additional blood draws and questionnaires. Prospective study blood samples were shipped either frozen or at room temperature before DNA extraction. Results and caveats for the whole study, not just this receptor: The amount of clinical and demographic metadata varied by source and participant and was provided uncurated.

The CDR3 has 14 amino acids, counting the end cysteine and phenylalanine. The read is trimmed to its CDR3 DNA, 42 bases read in frame from base 1. V sheds 1 base and J sheds 4 bases, leaving 8 bases between their ends. The germline V gene yields LGHNA for CDR1 and YSLEER for CDR2. Regarding this clone: Its antigen remains unidentified. No base qualities exist here, and no much larger clone lies one base off it.

Sequencing was done on a sample of PBMCs or T cells enriched from blood (not recorded which). This chain joins TRBV4-3 to TRBJ1-5; no D gene is confidently identified. The receptor comes from a woman aged 30 to 39 with acute COVID-19. The CDR3 has the sequence CASSQARGNQPQHF. The nucleotides read TGCGCCAGCAGCCAAGCTAGAGGGAATCAGCCCCAGCATTTT.